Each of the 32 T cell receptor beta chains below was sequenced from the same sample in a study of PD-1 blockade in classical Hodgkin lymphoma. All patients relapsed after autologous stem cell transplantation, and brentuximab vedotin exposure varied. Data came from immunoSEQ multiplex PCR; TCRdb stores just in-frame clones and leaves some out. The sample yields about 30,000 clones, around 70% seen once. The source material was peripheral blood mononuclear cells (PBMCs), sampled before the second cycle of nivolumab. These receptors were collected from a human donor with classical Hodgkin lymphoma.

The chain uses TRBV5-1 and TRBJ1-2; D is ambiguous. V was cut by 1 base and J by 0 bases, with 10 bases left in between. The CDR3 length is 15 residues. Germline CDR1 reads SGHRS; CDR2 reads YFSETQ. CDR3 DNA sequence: TGCGCCAGCAGCTTGTCCCCCACACCTAACTATGGCTACACCTTC. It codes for CASSLSPTPNYGYTF.

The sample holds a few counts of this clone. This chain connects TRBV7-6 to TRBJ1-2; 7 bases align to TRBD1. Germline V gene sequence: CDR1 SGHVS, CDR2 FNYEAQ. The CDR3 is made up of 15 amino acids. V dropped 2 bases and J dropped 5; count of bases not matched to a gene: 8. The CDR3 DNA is TGTGCCAGCAGCTTAAACAGGGGTGCTGGGTATGGCTACACCTTC. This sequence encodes CASSLNRGAGYGYTF.

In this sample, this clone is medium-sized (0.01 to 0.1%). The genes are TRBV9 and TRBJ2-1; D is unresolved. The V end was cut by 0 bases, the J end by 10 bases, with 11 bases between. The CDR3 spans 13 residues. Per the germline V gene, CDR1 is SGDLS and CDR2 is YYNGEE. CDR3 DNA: TGTGCCAGCAGCGTAGCCGGTTCGATCGAGCAGTTCTTC. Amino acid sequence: CASSVAGSIEQFF.

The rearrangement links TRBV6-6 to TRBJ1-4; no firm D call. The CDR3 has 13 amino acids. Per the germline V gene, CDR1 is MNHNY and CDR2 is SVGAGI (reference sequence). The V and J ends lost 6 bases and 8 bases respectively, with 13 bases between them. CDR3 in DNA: TGTGCCAGCAGCCCCCAACTTGGGGAAAAACTGTTTTTT. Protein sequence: CASSPQLGEKLFF.

In DNA, the CDR3 is TGCGCCAGCAGCCAAGAGTTAGGGACAGGGGGCTACGAGCAGTACTTC. It codes for CASSQELGTGGYEQYF. V gene TRBV4-3 combines with J gene TRBJ2-7; TRBD1 matches 11 bases. V shed 0 bases, J shed 3 bases, and the junction held 4 bases outside the gene matches. Germline V CDR1 and CDR2: LGHNA, YSLEER. This CDR3 is 16 amino acids long.

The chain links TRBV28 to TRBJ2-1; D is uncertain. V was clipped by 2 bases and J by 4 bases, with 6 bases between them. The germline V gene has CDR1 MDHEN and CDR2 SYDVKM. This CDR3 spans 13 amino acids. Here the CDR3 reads CASSLTGYNEQFF. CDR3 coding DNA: TGTGCCAGCAGTTTAACCGGGTACAATGAGCAGTTCTTC.

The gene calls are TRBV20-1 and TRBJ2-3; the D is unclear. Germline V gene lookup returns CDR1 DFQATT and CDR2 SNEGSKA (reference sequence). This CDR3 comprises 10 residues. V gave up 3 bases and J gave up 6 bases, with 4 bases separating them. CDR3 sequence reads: CSASSDTQYF. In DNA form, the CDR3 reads TGCAGTGCTAGCTCCGATACGCAGTATTTT.

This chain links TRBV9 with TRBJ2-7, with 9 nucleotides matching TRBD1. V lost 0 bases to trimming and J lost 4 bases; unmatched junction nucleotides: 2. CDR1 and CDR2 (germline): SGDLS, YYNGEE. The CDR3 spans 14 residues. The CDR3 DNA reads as TGTGCCAGCAGCGTAGTGGGGACAGGGTACGAGCAGTACTTC. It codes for CASSVVGTGYEQYF.

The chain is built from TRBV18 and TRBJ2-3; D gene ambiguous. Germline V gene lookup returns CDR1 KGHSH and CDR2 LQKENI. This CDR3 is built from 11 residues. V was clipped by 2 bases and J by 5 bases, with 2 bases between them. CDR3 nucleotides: TGTGCCAGCTCACCAGGAGATACGCAGTATTTT. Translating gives CASSPGDTQYF.

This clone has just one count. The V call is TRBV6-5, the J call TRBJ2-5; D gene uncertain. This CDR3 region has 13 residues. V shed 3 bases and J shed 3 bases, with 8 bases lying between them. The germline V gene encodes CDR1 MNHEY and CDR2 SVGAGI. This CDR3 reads CASSYESEETQYF. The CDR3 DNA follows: TGTGCCAGCAGTTATGAGAGCGAAGAGACCCAGTACTTC.

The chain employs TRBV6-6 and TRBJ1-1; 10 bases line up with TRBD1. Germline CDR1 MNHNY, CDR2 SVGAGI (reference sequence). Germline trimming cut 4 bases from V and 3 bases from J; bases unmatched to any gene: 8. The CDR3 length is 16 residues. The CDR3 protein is CASSSGQGRRDTEAFF. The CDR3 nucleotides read TGTGCCAGCAGTTCGGGACAGGGGAGGCGGGACACTGAAGCTTTCTTT.

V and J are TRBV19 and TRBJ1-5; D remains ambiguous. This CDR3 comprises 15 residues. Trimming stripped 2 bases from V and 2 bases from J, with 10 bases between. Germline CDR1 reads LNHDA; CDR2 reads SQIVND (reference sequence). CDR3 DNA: TGTGCCAGTAGTATAATGGGGTACGGCAATCAGCCCCAGCATTTT. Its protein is CASSIMGYGNQPQHF.

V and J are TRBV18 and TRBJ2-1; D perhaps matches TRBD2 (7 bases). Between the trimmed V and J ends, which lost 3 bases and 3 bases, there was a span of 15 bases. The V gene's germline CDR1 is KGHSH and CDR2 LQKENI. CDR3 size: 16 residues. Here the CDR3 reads CASSPGASGYYNEQFF. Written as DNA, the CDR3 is TGTGCCAGCTCACCGGGGGCTAGCGGTTACTACAATGAGCAGTTCTTC.

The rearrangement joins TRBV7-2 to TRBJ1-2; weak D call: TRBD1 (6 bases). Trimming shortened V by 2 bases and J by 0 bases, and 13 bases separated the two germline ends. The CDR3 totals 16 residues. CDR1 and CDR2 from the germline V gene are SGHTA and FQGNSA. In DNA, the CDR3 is TGTGCCAGCAGCTTAAATGGGGGCGAAGCTAACTATGGCTACACCTTC. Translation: CASSLNGGEANYGYTF.

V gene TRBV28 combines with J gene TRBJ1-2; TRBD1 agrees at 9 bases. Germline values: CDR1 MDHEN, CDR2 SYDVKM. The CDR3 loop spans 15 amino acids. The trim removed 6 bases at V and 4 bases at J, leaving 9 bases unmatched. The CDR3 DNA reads TGTGCCAGCAGAAAAGGGACAGGGAGCCTCTATGGCTACACCTTC. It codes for CASRKGTGSLYGYTF.

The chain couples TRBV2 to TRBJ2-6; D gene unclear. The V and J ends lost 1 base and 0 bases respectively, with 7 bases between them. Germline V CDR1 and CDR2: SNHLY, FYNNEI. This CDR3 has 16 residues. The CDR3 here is CASSEDWSSGANVLTF. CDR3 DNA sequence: TGTGCCAGCAGTGAAGATTGGAGCTCTGGGGCCAACGTCCTGACTTTC.

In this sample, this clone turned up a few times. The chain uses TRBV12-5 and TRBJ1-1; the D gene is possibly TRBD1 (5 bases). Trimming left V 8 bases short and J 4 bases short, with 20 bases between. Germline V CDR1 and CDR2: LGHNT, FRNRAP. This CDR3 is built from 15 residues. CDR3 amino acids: CASQPPLWGGTEAFF. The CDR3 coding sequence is TGTGCTAGTCAACCGCCATTGTGGGGCGGCACTGAAGCTTTCTTT.

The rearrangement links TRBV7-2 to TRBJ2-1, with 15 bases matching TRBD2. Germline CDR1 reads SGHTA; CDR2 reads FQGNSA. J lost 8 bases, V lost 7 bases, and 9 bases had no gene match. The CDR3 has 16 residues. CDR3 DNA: TGTGCCAGCAAAACCAGTAGGACTAGCGGGGGGGATGAGCAGTTCTTC. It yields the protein CASKTSRTSGGDEQFF.

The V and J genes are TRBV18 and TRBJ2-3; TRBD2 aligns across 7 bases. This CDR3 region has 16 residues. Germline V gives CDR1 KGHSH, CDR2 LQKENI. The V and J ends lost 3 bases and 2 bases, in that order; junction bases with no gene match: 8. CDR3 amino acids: CASSPPGGGLTDTQYF. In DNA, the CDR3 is TGTGCCAGCTCACCGCCCGGCGGGGGTCTCACAGATACGCAGTATTTT.

The CDR3 spells CASSGSTAYEQYF. In nucleotides, the CDR3 is TGTGCCTCCTCGGGGTCCACCGCCTACGAGCAGTACTTC. The rearrangement joins TRBV30 to TRBJ2-7; D is possibly TRBD2 (5 bases). V lost 7 bases and J lost 2, with 15 bases in between. The germline CDR1 and CDR2 sequences are GTSNPN and SVGIG (reference sequence). CDR3 length: 13 residues.

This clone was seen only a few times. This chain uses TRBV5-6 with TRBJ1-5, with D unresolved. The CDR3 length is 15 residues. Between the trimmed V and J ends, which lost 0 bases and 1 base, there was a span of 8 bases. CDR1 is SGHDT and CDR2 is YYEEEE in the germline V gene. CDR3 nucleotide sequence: TGTGCCAGCAGCTTGGGGTTAGGGAGCAATCAGCCCCAGCATTTT. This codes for CASSLGLGSNQPQHF.

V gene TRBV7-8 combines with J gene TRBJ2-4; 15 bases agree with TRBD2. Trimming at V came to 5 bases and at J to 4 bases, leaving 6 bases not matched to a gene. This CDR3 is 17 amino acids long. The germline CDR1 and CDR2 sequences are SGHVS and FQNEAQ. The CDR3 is CASSPGTSGGNKNIQYF. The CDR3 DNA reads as TGTGCCAGCAGCCCCGGGACTAGCGGGGGGAATAAAAACATTCAGTACTTC.

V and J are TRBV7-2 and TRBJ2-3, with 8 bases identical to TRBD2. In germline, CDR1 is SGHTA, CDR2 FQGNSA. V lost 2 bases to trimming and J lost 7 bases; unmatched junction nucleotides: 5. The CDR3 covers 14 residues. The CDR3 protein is CASSLTGGAHTQYF. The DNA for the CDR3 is TGTGCCAGCAGCTTAACCGGGGGGGCACATACGCAGTATTTT. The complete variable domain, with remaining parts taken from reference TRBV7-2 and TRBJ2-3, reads GAGVSQSPSNKVTEKGKDVELRCDPISGHTALYWYRQSLGQGLEFLIYFQGNSAPDKSGLPSDRFSAERTGGSVSTLTIQRTQQEDSAVYLCASSLTGGAHTQYFGPGTRLTVL.

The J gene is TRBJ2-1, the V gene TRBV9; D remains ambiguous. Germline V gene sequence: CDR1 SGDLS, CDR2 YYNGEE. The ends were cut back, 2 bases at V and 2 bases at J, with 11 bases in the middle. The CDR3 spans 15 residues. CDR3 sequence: CASSVSLGAYNEQFF. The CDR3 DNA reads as TGTGCCAGCAGCGTGTCTCTAGGAGCCTACAATGAGCAGTTCTTC.

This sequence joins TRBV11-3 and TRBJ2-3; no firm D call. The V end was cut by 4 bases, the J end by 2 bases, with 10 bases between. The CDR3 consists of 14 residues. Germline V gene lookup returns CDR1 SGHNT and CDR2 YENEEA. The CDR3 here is CASSSSLNTDTQYF. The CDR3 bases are TGTGCCAGCAGCTCATCCCTAAACACAGATACGCAGTATTTT.

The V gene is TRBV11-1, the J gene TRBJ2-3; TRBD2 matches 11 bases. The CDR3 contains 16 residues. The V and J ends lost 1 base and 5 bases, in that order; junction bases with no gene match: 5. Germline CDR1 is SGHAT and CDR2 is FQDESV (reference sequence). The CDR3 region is CASSLEVAGGRDTQYF. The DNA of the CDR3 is TGTGCCAGCAGCTTAGAGGTAGCGGGGGGGAGAGATACGCAGTATTTT.

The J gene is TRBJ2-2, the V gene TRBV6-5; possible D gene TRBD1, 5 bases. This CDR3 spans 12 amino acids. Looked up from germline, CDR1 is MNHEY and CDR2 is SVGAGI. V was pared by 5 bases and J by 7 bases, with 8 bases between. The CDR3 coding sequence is TGTGCCAGCAGTCTAGGGGTCGGGGAGCTGTTTTTT. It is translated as CASSLGVGELFF.

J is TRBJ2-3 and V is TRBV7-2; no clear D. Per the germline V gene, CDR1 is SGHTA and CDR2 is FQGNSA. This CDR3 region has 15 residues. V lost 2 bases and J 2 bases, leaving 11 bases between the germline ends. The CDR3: CASSLTWVFTDTQYF. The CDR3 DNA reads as TGTGCCAGCAGCTTAACCTGGGTCTTCACAGATACGCAGTATTTT.

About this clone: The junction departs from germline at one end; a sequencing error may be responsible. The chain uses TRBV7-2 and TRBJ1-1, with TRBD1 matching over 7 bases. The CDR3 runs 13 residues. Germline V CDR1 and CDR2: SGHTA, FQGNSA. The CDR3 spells CASSSPSRETGPF. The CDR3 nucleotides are TGTGCCAGCAGCTCACCTTCCAGGGAGACAGGGCCGTTT.

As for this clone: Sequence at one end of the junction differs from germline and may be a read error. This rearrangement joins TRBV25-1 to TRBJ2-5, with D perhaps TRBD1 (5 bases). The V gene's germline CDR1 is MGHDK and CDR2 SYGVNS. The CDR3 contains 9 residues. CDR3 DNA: TGTGCCAGCAGTGAATCAGGGCACTTC. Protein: CASSESGHF.

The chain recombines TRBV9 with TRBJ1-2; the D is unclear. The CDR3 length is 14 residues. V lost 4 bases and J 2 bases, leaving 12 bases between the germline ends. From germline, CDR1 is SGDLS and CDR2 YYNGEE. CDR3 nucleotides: TGTGCCAGCAGCCCCGGATTTGGAAACTATGGCTACACCTTC. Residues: CASSPGFGNYGYTF.

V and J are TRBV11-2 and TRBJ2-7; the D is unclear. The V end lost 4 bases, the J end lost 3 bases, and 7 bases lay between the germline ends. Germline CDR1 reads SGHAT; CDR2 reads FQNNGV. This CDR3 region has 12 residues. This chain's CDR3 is CASSSFYYEQYF. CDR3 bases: TGTGCCAGCAGCTCATTCTACTACGAGCAGTACTTC.